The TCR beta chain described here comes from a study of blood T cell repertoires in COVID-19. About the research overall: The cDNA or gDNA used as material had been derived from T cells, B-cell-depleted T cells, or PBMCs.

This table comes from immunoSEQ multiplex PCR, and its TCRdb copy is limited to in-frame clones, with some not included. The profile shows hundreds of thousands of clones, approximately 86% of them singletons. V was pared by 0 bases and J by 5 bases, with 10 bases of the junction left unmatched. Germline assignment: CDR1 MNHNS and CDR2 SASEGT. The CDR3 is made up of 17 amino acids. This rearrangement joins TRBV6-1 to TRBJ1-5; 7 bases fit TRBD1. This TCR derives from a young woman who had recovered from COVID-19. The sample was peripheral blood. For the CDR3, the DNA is TGTGCCAGCAGTGAAGCGCATAGGACAGGTGTTGATCAGCCCCAGCATTTT. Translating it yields CASSEAHRTGVDQPQHF.